This TCR beta chain was profiled in a study of T cells in narcolepsy. Study at large: Patients with NT1 or NT2 and healthy control donors were enrolled. Overall study results and limits: Autoreactive clone sequences were missing from some blood memory CD4+ repertoires. Autoreactive HCRT-specific and TRIB2-specific clonotypes were marked in same-patient CSF-versus-blood CD4+ comparisons. Autoreactive clonotypes reportedly recurred in blood of same and different patients, not controls.

A word on this clone: The target antigen is unknown. An end of the junction differs from the germline gene, which may be a read error. Additional DNA sequences in this sample encode the identical CDR3.

The protocol was immunoSEQ multiplex PCR, while the TCRdb copy is restricted to in-frame clones and leaves out a portion. Among fewer than 35,000 clones listed, around 83% were seen once. This CDR3 region has 15 residues. CDR1 and CDR2 from the germline V gene are SEHNR and FQNEAQ (reference sequence). Sequencing input: CD45RA- memory CD4+ T cells from PBMCs. The receptor's source is a human donor with narcolepsy. J is TRBJ1-2 and V is TRBV7-9; D is undetermined. The CDR3 DNA sequence: TGCGCCAGCAGCTTAGCGCAAACAGCCAGCTATGGCTACACCTTC. Its translation: CASSLAQTASYGYTF.